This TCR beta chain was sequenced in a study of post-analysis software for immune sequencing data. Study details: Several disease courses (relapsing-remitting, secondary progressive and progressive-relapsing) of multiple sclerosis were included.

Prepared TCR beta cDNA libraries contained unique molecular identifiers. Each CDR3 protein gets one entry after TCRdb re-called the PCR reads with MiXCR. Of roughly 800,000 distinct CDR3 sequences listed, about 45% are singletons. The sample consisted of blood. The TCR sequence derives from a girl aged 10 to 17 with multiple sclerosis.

In DNA form, the CDR3 reads TGTGCCAGCAGCCATCCGGGACAGGAGAACTATGGCTACACCTTC. Its translation is CASSHPGQENYGYTF. This chain connects TRBV7-9 to TRBJ1-2, with 8 bases fitting TRBD1. Germline V CDR1 and CDR2: SEHNR, FQNEAQ (reference sequence). V lost 5 bases and J lost 2; bases outside the gene matches: 7. The CDR3 is 15 amino acids.